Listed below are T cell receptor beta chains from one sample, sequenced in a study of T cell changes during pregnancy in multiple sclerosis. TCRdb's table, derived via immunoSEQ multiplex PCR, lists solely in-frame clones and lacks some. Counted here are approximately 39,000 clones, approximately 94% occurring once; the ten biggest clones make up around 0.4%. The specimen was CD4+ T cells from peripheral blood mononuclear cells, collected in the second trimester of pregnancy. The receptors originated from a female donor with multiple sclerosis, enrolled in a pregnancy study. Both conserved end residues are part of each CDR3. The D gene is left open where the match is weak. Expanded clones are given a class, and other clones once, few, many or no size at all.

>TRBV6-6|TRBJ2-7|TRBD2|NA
CASSGTSGLSSYEQYF
TGTGCCAGCAGCGGGACTAGCGGGTTAAGCTCCTACGAGCAGTACTTC
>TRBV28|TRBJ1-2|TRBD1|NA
CASSSGTANYGYTF
TGTGCCAGCAGTTCCGGGACAGCTAACTATGGCTACACCTTC
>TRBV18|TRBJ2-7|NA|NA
CASSPPIFQGRREQYF
TGTGCCAGCTCACCACCGATTTTTCAGGGCCGGCGCGAGCAGTACTTC
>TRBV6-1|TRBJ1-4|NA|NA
CASRDRAGINEKLFF
TGTGCCAGCAGGGATCGGGCAGGGATTAATGAAAAACTGTTTTTT
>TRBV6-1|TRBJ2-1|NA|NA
CASPERTVYNEQFF
TGTGCCAGCCCTGAAAGGACAGTCTACAATGAGCAGTTCTTC
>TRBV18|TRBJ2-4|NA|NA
CASSPGQAAKNIQYF
TGTGCCAGCTCACCGGGGCAAGCAGCCAAAAACATTCAGTACTTC
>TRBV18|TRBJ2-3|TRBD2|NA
CASSPPTSGKTDTQYF
TGTGCCAGCTCACCTCCGACTAGCGGGAAAACAGATACGCAGTATTTT
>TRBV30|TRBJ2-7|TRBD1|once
CAWTGGEYEQYF
TGTGCCTGGACAGGGGGCGAGTATGAGCAGTACTTC
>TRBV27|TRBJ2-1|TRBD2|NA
CASSFRLAGGINYNEQFF
TGTGCCAGCAGTTTCCGGCTAGCGGGAGGTATAAACTACAATGAGCAGTTCTTC
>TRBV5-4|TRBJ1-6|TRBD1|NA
CASSFADRGYSPLHF
TGTGCCAGCAGCTTTGCGGACAGGGGTTATTCACCCCTCCACTTT
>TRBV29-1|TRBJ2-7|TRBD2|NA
CSVVSFGTSGKQYF
TGCAGCGTTGTTTCTTTCGGGACTAGCGGAAAGCAGTACTTC
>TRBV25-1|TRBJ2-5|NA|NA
CASSDSPSGETQYF
TGTGCCAGCAGTGACAGCCCCTCGGGAGAGACCCAGTACTTC
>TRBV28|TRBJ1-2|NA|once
CASRRGVFDYTF
TGTGCCAGCAGGCGGGGGGTATTTGACTACACCTTC
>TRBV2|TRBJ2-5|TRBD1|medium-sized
CASRGQGETQYF
TGTGCCAGCAGGGGACAGGGAGAGACCCAGTACTTC
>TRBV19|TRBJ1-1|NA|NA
CASSIARGRDTEAFF
TGTGCCAGTAGTATAGCCAGGGGACGCGACACTGAAGCTTTCTTT
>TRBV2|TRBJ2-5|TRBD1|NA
CASSEAGTEGETQYF
TGTGCCAGCAGTGAAGCGGGGACAGAGGGCGAGACCCAGTACTTC
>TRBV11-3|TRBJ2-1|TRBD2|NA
CASSPGTTSQDEQFF
TGTGCCAGCAGCCCAGGGACTACCAGTCAGGATGAGCAGTTCTTC
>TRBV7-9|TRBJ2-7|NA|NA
CASSPELSYEQYF
TGTGCCAGCAGCCCCGAGCTCTCCTACGAGCAGTACTTC
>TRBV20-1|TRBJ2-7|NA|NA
CSANRVYEQYF
TGCAGTGCCAACAGGGTCTACGAGCAGTACTTC
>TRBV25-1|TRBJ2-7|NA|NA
CASARKWGGANSYEQYF
TGTGCCAGCGCCCGAAAGTGGGGGGGGGCTAACTCCTACGAGCAGTACTTC
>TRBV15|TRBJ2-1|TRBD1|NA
CATSVWKGAGHEQFF
TGTGCCACCAGCGTCTGGAAGGGGGCAGGTCATGAGCAGTTCTTC
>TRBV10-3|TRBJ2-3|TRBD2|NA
CASHGGVEDTQYF
TGTGCCAGCCACGGGGGGGTCGAAGATACGCAGTATTTT
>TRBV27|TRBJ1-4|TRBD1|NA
CASSLHTRDRDLDEKLFF
TGTGCCAGCAGTTTACATACCCGGGACAGGGACTTAGATGAAAAACTGTTTTTT
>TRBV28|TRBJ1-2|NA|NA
CASKPLLYGYTF
TGTGCCAGCAAGCCGCTCCTCTATGGCTACACCTTC
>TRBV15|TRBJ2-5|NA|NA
CATSLGLETQYF
TGTGCCACCAGCCTGGGCCTGGAGACCCAGTACTTC